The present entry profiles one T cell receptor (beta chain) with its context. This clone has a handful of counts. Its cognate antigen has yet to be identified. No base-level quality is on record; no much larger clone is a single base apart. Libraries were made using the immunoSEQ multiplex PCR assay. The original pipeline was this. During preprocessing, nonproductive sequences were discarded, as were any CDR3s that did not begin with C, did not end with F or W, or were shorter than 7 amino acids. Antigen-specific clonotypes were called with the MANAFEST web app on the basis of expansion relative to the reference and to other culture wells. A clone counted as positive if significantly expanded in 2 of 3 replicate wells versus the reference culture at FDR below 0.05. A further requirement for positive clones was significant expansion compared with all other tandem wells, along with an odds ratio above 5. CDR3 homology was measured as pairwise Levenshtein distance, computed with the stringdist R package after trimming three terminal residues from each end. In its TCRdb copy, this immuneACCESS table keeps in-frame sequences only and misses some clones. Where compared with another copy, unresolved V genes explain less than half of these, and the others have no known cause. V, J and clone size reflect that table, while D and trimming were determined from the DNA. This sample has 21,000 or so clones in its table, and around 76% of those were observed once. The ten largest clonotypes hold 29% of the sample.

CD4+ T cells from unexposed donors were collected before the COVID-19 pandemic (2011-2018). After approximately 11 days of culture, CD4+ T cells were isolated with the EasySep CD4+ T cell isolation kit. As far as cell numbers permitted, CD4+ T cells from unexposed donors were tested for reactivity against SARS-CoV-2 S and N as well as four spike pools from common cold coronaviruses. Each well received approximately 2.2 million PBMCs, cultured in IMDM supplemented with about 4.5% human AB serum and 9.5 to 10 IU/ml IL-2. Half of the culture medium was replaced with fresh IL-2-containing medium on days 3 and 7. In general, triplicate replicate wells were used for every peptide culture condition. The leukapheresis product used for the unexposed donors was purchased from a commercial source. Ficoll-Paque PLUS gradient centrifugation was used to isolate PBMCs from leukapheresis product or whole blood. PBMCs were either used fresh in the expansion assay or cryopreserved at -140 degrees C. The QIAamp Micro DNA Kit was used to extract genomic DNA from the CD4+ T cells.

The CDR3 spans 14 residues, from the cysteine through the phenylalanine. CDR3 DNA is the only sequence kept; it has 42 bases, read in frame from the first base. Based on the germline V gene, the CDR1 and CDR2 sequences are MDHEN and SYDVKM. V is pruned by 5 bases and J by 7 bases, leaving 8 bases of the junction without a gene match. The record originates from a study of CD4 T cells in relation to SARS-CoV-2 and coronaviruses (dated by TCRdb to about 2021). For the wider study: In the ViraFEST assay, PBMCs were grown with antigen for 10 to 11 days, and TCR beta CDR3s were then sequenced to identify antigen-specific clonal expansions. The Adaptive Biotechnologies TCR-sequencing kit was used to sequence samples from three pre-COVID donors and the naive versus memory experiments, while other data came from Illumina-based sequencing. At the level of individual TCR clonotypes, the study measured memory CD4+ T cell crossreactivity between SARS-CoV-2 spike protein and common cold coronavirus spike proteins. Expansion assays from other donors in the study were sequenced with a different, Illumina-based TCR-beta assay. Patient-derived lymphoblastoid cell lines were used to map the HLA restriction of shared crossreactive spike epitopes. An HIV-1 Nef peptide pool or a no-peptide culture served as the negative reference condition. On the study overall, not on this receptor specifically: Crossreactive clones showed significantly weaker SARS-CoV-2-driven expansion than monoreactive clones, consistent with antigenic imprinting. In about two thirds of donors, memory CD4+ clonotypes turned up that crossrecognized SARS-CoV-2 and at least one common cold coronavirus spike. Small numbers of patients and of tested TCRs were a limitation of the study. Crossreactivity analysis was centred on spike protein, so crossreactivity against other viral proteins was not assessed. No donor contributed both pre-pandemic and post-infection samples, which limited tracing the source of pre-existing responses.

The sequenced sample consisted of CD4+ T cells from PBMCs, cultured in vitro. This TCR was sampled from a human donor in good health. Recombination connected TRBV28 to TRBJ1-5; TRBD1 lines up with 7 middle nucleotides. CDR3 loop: CASSRQGSGQPQHF. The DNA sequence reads TGTGCCAGCAGTCGACAGGGATCGGGGCAGCCCCAGCATTTT.